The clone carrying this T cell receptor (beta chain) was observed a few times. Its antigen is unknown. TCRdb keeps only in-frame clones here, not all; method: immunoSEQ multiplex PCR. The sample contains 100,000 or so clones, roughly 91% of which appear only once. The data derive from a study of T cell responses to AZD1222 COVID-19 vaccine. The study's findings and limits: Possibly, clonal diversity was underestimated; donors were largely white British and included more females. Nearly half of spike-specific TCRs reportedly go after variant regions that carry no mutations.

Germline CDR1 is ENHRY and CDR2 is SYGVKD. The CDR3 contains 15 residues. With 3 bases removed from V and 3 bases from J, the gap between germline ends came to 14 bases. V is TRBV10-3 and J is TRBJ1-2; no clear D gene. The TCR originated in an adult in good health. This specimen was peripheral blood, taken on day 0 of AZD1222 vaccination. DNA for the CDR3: TGTGCCATCAGTGATGGAACAGAGGAGGACTATGGCTACACCTTC. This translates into CAISDGTEEDYGYTF.